A selection of T cell receptor beta chains follows, all from one sample in a study of shared clonotypes between healthy human individuals. Using immunoSEQ multiplex PCR, the repertoire was profiled, and TCRdb retains in-frame clones only, with some absent. The table has roughly 680,000 clones, 72% seen once. The sample consisted of memory CD4+ T cells sorted from blood. These receptors all stem from a woman between 25 and 40 years old in good health. CDR3s include the opening cysteine and the closing phenylalanine or tryptophan. D genes are given only for firm matches. Part of the rows lack a size; the others show once, few, many or a class for expanded clones.

TRBV14	TRBJ1-1	17	-	once	TGTGCCAGCAGCCAAGGGGTGGGTCAGGGGCGATACACTGAAGCTTTCTTT	CASSQGVGQGRYTEAFF
TRBV6-1	TRBJ2-7	14	-	-	TGTGCCAGCAGACTGGGGACTTCAATTTACGAGCAGTACTTC	CASRLGTSIYEQYF
TRBV30	TRBJ2-3	13	-	once	TGTGCCTGGTCCTCCCACCGGGCCGATACGCAGTATTTT	CAWSSHRADTQYF
TRBV25-1	TRBJ2-1	14	-	-	TGTGCCAGCAGTGAAGGGCGAGAGACCAATGAGCAGTTCTTC	CASSEGRETNEQFF
TRBV7-8	TRBJ1-5	16	TRBD1	-	TGTGCCAGCAGCTTAGATCGCAGGGGGACAGGTCAGCCCCAGCATTTT	CASSLDRRGTGQPQHF
TRBV4-1	TRBJ2-1	17	TRBD2	-	TGCGCCAGCAGCCAAGTTATTCTAGCGGGAGGCTACAATGAGCAGTTCTTC	CASSQVILAGGYNEQFF
TRBV30	TRBJ1-4	14	-	-	TGTGCCTGGAGCCGGAAGGGAAACGGAGAAAAACTGTTTTTT	CAWSRKGNGEKLFF
TRBV28	TRBJ1-4	19	-	-	TGTGCCAGCAGTTTATTGAGACTGACATCAGGGTCCCCAAATGAAAAACTGTTTTTT	CASSLLRLTSGSPNEKLFF
TRBV28	TRBJ1-5	15	TRBD1	once	TGTGCCAGCAGACCTGGACAGGGGTTCTCTCAGCCCCAGCATTTT	CASRPGQGFSQPQHF
TRBV4-1	TRBJ2-3	16	-	-	TGCGCCAGCAGCCCGGGTGGAGGACAGTCTGTAGATACGCAGTATTTT	CASSPGGGQSVDTQYF
TRBV7-3	TRBJ2-7	14	TRBD2	few	TGTGCCAGCAGCAAAGCGGGAGCCTCCTACGAGCAGTACTTC	CASSKAGASYEQYF
TRBV30	TRBJ2-4	15	-	-	TGTGCCTGGAGTCTAGCCGAGCTAGCCAAAAACATTCAGTACTTC	CAWSLAELAKNIQYF
TRBV27	TRBJ2-5	13	-	-	TGTGCCAGCGAGATGAGGTACCAAGAGACCCAGTACTTC	CASEMRYQETQYF
TRBV27	TRBJ2-1	12	-	-	TGTGCCAGCAGTGTCCCCGGGTATGAGCAGTTCTTC	CASSVPGYEQFF